The 13 T cell receptor beta chains below were found in one sample sequenced in a study of a mutant IDH1 vaccine in newly diagnosed glioma. Noted time point: week 47, end of study. The vaccine gave 300 ug of a 20-mer mutant IDH1 peptide subcutaneously per dose. The antigens of these receptors remain unknown. Produced via immunoSEQ multiplex PCR; TCRdb's table is partial and in-frame only. The table records more than 30,000 clones, roughly nine tenths of them present only once. This specimen consisted of PBMCs, obtained from a glioma patient whose treatment included an IDH1 peptide vaccine. The receptors were gathered from a man aged 35 to 55 with glioma.

The rearrangement uses TRBV15 and TRBJ2-1, with D possibly TRBD1 on 6 matching bases. Germline V lookup: CDR1 LNHNV, CDR2 YYDKDF (reference sequence). Trimming shortened V by 4 bases and J by 4 bases, and 20 bases separated the two germline ends. The CDR3 has 17 residues. For the CDR3, the DNA is TGTGCCACCAGCAAGGGGGACGGGACGGGACCGTACAATGAGCAGTTCTTC. Protein sequence: CATSKGDGTGPYNEQFF.

Only a few counts were recorded for this clone. The chain carries TRBV5-1 and TRBJ1-2; TRBD1 aligns across 10 bases. The germline V gene encodes CDR1 SGHRS and CDR2 YFSETQ. With 4 bases clipped from V and 3 bases from J, the junction kept 9 bases outside the gene matches. This CDR3 is built from 16 residues. Written as DNA, the CDR3 is TGCGCCAGCAGCCAAATTGACAGGGGGCAGGACTATGGCTACACCTTC. Encoded protein: CASSQIDRGQDYGYTF.

The J gene is TRBJ1-3, the V gene TRBV28; D is ambiguous. CDR3 length: 16 residues. V lost 3 bases to trimming and J lost 1 base, with 13 bases between them. The germline V gene encodes CDR1 MDHEN and CDR2 SYDVKM. The CDR3 nucleotides read TGTGCCAGCAGTTTCCCGTCATATATTTCTGGAAACACCATATATTTT. It is translated as CASSFPSYISGNTIYF.

The rearrangement joins TRBV5-8 to TRBJ2-3, with 7 nucleotides matching TRBD2. The germline V gene encodes CDR1 SGHTS and CDR2 YDEGEE. The CDR3 contains 13 residues. V trimming: 2 bases; J trimming: 5 bases; junction bases outside the gene matches: 2. The CDR3 bases are TGTGCCAGCAGCTTCGCGGGAGTAGATACGCAGTATTTT. Translation: CASSFAGVDTQYF.

This chain joins TRBV7-9 and TRBJ2-5; no reliable D call. Gene TRBJ2-7 matches the end of the DNA better, so the J call may be wrong. This CDR3 spans 14 amino acids. The germline V gene encodes CDR1 SEHNR and CDR2 FQNEAQ (reference sequence). For the CDR3, the DNA is TGTGCCAGCAGCTTAGAAATCGACGCCCCCGAGCAGTACTTC. Protein: CASSLEIDAPEQYF.

V is TRBV19 and J is TRBJ1-4, with 8 bases lining up with TRBD1. The V gene's germline CDR1 is LNHDA and CDR2 SQIVND (reference sequence). CDR3 length: 15 amino acids. J lost 6 bases, V lost 6 bases, and 9 bases had no gene match. CDR3 in DNA: TGTGCCAGTAGCAGGACAGGGTTCTTGGATGAAAAACTGTTTTTT. Amino acids: CASSRTGFLDEKLFF.

As to this clone: Other DNA sequences in the same sample also yield this CDR3. The V call is TRBV19, the J call TRBJ1-2, with D perhaps matching TRBD1 (6 bases). Looked up from germline, CDR1 is LNHDA and CDR2 is SQIVND (reference sequence). Trimming stripped 5 bases from V and 2 bases from J, with 9 bases between. The CDR3 runs 13 residues. The CDR3 bases are TGTGCCAGTAGTCCCCAGGGGAACTATGGCTACACCTTC. This translates into CASSPQGNYGYTF.

The chain joins TRBV6-5 to TRBJ2-7; 8 bases are a match to TRBD1. The ends lost 5 bases at V and 0 bases at J; junction bases unmatched: 6. Germline V lookup: CDR1 MNHEY, CDR2 SVGAGI. This CDR3 comprises 15 residues. The CDR3 is CASSAGQASSYEQYF. The DNA for the CDR3 is TGTGCCAGCAGTGCGGGACAGGCGAGCTCCTACGAGCAGTACTTC.

The chain recombines TRBV27 with TRBJ2-7; D gene unclear. The V gene lost 5 bases and the J gene lost 6 bases, with 11 bases spanning the gap. The CDR3 has 12 residues. CDR1 and CDR2 (germline): MNHEY, SMNVEV (reference sequence). The CDR3 bases are TGTGCCAGCAGTGTGGATCGCCCCGAGCAGTACGTC. It is translated as CASSVDRPEQYV.

This chain connects TRBV4-2 to TRBJ2-6, with a weak D call TRBD1 (6 bases). The CDR3 is 16 residues long. Germline-derived CDR1 and CDR2 are LGHNA and YNFKEQ. V lost 4 bases to trimming and J lost 1 base, with 11 bases between them. Written as DNA, the CDR3 is TGTGCCAGCAGCCTAGATACAGGGTCTGGGGCCAACGTCCTGACTTTC. Translated: CASSLDTGSGANVLTF.

V usage is TRBV2 and J usage is TRBJ1-5, with TRBD1 as a possible D gene (5 bases). Trimming left V 7 bases short and J 2 bases short, with 15 bases between. The CDR3 is 15 residues long. Germline lookup yields CDR1 SNHLY and CDR2 FYNNEI. CDR3 sequence: CASTVGLGGNQPQHF. The CDR3 region has the DNA TGTGCCAGCACTGTTGGATTAGGGGGCAATCAGCCCCAGCATTTT.

The V and J genes are TRBV7-8 and TRBJ2-5, with TRBD1 matching over 9 bases. CDR3 length equals 14 residues. Germline CDR1 is SGHVS and CDR2 is FQNEAQ. Trimming cost V 4 bases and J 3 bases; bases outside gene matches: 3. CDR3: CASSYRGREETQYF. The CDR3 nucleotides are TGTGCCAGCAGCTACAGGGGGCGTGAAGAGACCCAGTACTTC. Supplemented by reference TRBV7-8 and TRBJ2-5, the full variable domain reads GAGVSQSPRYKVAKRGQDVALRCDPISGHVSLFWYQQALGQGPEFLTYFQNEAQLDKSGLPSDRFFAERPEGSVSTLKIQRTQQEDSAVYLCASSYRGREETQYFGPGTRLLVL.

This clone has just a few counts. The J gene is TRBJ2-6, the V gene TRBV4-2, with TRBD1 matching over 10 bases. The CDR3 sequence is 19 residues long. With 0 bases clipped from V and 0 bases from J, the junction kept 5 bases outside the gene matches. Germline CDR1 reads LGHNA; CDR2 reads YNFKEQ. CDR3 amino acids: CASSQEGGQGSSGANVLTF. The DNA for the CDR3 is TGTGCCAGCAGCCAAGAGGGGGGACAGGGGTCCTCTGGGGCCAACGTCCTGACTTTC.